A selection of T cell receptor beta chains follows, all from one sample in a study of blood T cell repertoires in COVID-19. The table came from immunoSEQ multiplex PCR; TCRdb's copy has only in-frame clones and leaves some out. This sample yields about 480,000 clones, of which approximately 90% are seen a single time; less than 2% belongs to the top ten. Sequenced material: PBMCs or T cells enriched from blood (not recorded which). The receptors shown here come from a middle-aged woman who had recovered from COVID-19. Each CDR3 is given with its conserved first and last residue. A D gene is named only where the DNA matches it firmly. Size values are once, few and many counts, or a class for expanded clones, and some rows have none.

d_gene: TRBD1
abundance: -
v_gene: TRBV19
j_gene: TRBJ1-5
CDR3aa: CASSADRGLRGVQHQPQHF
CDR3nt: TGTGCCAGTAGTGCAGACAGGGGGCTCAGGGGAGTACAGCATCAGCCCCAGCATTTT

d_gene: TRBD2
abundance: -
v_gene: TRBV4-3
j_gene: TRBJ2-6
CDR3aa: CASSQSGTNSGANVLTF
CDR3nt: TGCGCCAGCAGCCAGAGCGGGACCAACTCTGGGGCCAACGTCCTGACTTTC

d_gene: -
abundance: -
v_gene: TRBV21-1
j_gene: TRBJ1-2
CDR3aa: CASSIRGQDGYTF
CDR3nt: TGTGCCAGCAGCATCCGCGGGCAGGATGGCTACACCTTC

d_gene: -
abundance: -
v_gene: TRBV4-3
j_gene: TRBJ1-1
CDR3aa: CASSQDGGTSPEAFF
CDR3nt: TGCGCCAGCAGCCAAGATGGAGGGACCTCGCCTGAAGCTTTCTTT

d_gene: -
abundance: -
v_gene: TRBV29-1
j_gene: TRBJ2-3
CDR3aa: CSATPRVDFTDTQYF
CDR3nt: TGCAGCGCCACCCCGAGGGTAGACTTCACAGATACGCAGTATTTT

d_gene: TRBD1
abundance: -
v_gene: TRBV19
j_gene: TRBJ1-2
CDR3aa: CASSITGTGDYGYTF
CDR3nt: TGTGCCAGTAGTATTACCGGGACAGGGGACTATGGCTACACCTTC

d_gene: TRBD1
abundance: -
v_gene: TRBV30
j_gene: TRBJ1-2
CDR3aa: CAWTGQVRGYTF
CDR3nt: TGTGCCTGGACCGGACAGGTGCGCGGCTACACCTTC

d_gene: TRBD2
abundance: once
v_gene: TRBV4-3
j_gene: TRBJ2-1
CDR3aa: CASSQGLGLGSFDEQFF
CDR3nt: TGCGCCAGCAGCCAGGGTTTAGGACTAGGGTCCTTTGATGAGCAGTTCTTC

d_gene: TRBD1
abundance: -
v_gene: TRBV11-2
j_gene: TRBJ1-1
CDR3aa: CASSPWTGNTEAFF
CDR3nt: TGTGCCAGCAGCCCCTGGACAGGGAACACTGAAGCTTTCTTT

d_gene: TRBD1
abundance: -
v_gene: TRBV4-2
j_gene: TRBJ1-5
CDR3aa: CASSQDTGRTGGNQPQHF
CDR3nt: TGTGCCAGCAGCCAAGACACGGGACGGACAGGGGGCAATCAGCCCCAGCATTTT

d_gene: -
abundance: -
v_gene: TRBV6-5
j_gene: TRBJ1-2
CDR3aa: CASRTTGYGYTF
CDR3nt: TGTGCCAGCAGAACTACAGGCTATGGCTACACCTTC

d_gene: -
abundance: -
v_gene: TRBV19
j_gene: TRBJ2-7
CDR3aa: CASSQPIGSYEQYF
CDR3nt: TGTGCCAGTAGTCAACCAATCGGGTCCTACGAGCAGTACTTC

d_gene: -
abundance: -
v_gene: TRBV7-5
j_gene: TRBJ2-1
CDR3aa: CARSSTKYLLAGGPYNEQFF
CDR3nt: TGTGCCAGAAGCTCCACAAAGTACCTCCTAGCGGGAGGCCCCTACAATGAGCAGTTCTTC

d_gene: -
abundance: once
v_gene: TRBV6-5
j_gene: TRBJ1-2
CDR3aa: CASSRNRRDYGYTF
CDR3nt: TGTGCCAGCAGTCGCAACAGGCGGGATTATGGCTACACCTTC

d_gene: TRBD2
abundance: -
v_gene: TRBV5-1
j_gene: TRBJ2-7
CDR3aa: CASSSWTSGTYEQYF
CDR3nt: TGCGCCAGCAGCTCATGGACTAGCGGTACCTACGAGCAGTACTTC

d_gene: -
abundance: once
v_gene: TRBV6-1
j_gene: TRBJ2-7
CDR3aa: CASSESLFYEQYF
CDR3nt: TGTGCCAGCAGTGAATCCCTTTTCTACGAGCAGTACTTC

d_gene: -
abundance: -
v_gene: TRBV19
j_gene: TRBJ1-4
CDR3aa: CASGPEKLFF
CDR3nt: TGTGCCAGTGGGCCTGAAAAACTGTTTTTT

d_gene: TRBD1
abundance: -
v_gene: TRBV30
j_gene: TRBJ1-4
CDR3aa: CAWSPGTVLNEKLFF
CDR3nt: TGTGCCTGGAGCCCAGGGACAGTACTAAATGAAAAACTGTTTTTT

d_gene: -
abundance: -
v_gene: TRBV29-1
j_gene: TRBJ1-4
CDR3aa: CSVVEDTTNEKLFF
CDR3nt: TGCAGCGTTGTAGAGGACACAACTAATGAAAAACTGTTTTTT

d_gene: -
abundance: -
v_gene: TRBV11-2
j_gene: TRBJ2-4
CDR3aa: CASSLDPLAKNIQYF
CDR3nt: TGTGCCAGCAGCTTAGATCCCTTAGCCAAAAACATTCAGTACTTC

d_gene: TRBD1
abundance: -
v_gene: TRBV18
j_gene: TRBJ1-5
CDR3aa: CASSFSGTGDQPQHF
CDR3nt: TGTGCCAGCTCATTTAGCGGGACAGGGGATCAGCCCCAGCATTTT

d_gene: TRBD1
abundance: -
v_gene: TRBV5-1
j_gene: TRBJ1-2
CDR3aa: CASSPGNRGYGYTF
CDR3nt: TGCGCCAGCAGCCCGGGGAACAGGGGCTATGGCTACACCTTC

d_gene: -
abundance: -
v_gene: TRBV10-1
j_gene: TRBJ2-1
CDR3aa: CASSVRSPSSYNEQFF
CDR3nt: TGCGCCAGCAGCGTTCGGTCCCCGAGCTCCTACAATGAGCAGTTCTTC

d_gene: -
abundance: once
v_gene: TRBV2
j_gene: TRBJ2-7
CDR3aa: CASKGVYSYEQYF
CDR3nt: TGTGCCAGCAAAGGGGTCTACTCCTACGAGCAGTACTTC

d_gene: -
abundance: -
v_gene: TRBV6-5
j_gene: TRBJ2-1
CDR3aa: CASSYEESYNEQFF
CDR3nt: TGTGCCAGCAGTTACGAGGAATCCTACAATGAGCAGTTCTTC

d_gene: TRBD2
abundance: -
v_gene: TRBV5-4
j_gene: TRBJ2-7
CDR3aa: CASSPDPSGGSSYEQYF
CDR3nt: TGTGCCAGCAGCCCCGACCCTTCGGGGGGGAGCTCCTACGAGCAGTACTTC

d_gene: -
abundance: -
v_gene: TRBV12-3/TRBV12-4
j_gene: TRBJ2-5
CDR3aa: CASSAPGRETQYF
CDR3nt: TGTGCCAGCAGCGCCCCGGGGAGGGAGACCCAGTACTTC

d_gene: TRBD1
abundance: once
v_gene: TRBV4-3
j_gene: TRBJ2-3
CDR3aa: CASSRDRGGTDTQYF
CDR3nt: TGCGCCAGCAGCCGCGACAGGGGGGGCACAGATACGCAGTATTTT

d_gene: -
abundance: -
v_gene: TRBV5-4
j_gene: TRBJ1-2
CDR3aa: CASSAPRDTYYGYTF
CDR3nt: TGTGCCAGCAGCGCCCCCCGGGACACTTACTATGGCTACACCTTC

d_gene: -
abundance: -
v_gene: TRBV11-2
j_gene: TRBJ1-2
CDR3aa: CASSLAPGATYGYTF
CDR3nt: TGTGCCAGCAGCTTAGCGCCAGGGGCCACCTATGGCTACACCTTC

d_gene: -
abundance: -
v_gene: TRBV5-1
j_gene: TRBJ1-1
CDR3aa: CASSATFNTEAFF
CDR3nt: TGCGCCAGCAGCGCAACTTTCAACACTGAAGCTTTCTTT

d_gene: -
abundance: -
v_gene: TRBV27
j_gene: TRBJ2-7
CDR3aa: CASSRKRQSYEQYF
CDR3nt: TGTGCCAGCAGTCGGAAAAGACAGAGCTACGAGCAGTACTTC

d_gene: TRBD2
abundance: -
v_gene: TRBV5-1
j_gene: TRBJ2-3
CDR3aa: CASSPGGTSGTDTQYF
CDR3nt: TGCGCCAGCAGCCCCGGGGGGACTAGCGGCACAGATACGCAGTATTTT

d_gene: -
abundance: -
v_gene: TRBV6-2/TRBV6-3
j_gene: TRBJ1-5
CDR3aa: CASSYSDHPRGGQSNQPQHF
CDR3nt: TGTGCCAGCAGTTACTCCGACCACCCGAGGGGAGGTCAAAGCAATCAGCCCCAGCATTTT

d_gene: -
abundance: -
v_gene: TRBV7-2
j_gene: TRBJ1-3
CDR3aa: CASSSRRGGLSRDTIYF
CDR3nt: TGTGCCAGCAGCTCCCGTCGGGGGGGGCTAAGTCGAGACACCATATATTTT

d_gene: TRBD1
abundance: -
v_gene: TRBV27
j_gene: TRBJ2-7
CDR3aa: CASSPKTGNSYEQYF
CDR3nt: TGTGCCAGCAGTCCGAAGACAGGGAACTCCTACGAGCAGTACTTC

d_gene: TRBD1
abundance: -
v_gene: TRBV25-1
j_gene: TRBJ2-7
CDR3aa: CASSGTGEGDEQYF
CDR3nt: TGTGCCAGCAGTGGTACAGGGGAAGGGGACGAGCAGTACTTC

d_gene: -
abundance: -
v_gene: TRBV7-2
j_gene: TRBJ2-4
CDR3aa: CASSGYSAKNIQYF
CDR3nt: TGTGCCAGCTCAGGGTACAGTGCCAAAAACATTCAGTACTTC

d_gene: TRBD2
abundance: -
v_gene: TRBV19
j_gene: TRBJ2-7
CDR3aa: CASSIGGSSYEQYF
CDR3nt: TGTGCCAGTAGTATCGGGGGGAGCTCCTACGAGCAGTACTTC

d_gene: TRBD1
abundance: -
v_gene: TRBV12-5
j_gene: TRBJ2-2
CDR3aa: CASGYRGPGELFF
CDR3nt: TGTGCTAGTGGTTACAGGGGGCCCGGGGAGCTGTTTTTT

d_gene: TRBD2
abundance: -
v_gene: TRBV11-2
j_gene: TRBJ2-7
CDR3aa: CASSPRGGTSGSYEQYF
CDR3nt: TGTGCCAGCAGCCCTAGGGGGGGGACTAGCGGCTCCTACGAGCAGTACTTC

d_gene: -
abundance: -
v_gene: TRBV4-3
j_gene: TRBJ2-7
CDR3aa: CASSQGRSGSGAYEQYF
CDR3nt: TGCGCCAGCAGCCAAGGTCGGTCCGGTTCCGGAGCGTACGAGCAGTACTTC